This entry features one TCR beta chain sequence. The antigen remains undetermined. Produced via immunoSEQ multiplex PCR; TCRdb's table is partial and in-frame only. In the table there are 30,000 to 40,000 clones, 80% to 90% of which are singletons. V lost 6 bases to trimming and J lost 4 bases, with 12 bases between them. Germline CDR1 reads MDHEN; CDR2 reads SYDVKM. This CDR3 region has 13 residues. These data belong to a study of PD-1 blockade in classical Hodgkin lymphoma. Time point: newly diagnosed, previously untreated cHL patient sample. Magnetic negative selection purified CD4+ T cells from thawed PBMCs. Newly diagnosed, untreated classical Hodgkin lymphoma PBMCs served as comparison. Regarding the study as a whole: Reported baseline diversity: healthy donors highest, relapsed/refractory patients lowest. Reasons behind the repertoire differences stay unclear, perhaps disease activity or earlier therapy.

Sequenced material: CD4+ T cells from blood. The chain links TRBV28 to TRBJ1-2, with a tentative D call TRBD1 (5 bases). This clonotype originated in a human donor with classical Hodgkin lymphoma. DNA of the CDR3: TGTGCCAGCAGAACCGGACAACTCTATGGCTACACCTTC. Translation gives CASRTGQLYGYTF.